The 7 T cell receptor beta chains listed next were all sequenced from one sample in a study of blood T cell repertoires in COVID-19. TCRdb's table, derived via immunoSEQ multiplex PCR, lists solely in-frame clones and lacks some. This sample has some 120,000 clones, with approximately 87% found just once. The sequencing sample was made of peripheral blood. The receptor set was obtained from a man aged 50 to 59 with acute or convalescent COVID-19.

V and J are TRBV9 and TRBJ1-2; 10 bases are shared with TRBD1. This CDR3 spans 17 amino acids. Trimming cost V 1 base and J 6 bases; bases outside gene matches: 12. In germline, CDR1 is SGDLS, CDR2 YYNGEE. The CDR3 sequence is CASSVSPGGTGENGYTF. The CDR3 nucleotides are TGTGCCAGCAGCGTATCCCCGGGGGGGACAGGGGAAAATGGCTACACCTTC.

This sequence joins TRBV29-1 and TRBJ2-1, with D maybe TRBD1 (7 bases). The V end was cut by 1 base, the J end by 7 bases, with 17 bases between. This CDR3 contains 15 residues. Germline CDR1 SQVTM, CDR2 ANQGSEA. CDR3 protein: CSVEGTEGAQNEQFF. In DNA, the CDR3 is TGCAGCGTTGAAGGTACGGAGGGGGCACAAAATGAGCAGTTCTTC.

This rearrangement joins TRBV12-2 to TRBJ2-1; the table's D call, TRBD2, was not checked against the DNA. TRBV12-2 counts as a pseudogene. This CDR3 comprises 22 residues. In DNA form, the CDR3 reads TGTGCAAGTCGCTTAGTTCGCGGACTAGCGGGCCCGCATAAGGACCCACTCAATGAGCAGTTCTTC. Protein sequence: CASRLVRGLAGPHKDPLNEQFF.

This clone has a single count. The chain carries TRBV7-8 and TRBJ2-1; unclear D gene. V was trimmed by 2 bases and J by 0 bases, leaving 5 bases between them. The CDR3 loop spans 14 amino acids. Looked up from germline, CDR1 is SGHVS and CDR2 is FQNEAQ. The DNA for the CDR3 is TGTGCCAGCAGCTTAACCAGCTCCTACAATGAGCAGTTCTTC. Translation gives CASSLTSSYNEQFF.

With respect to this clone: This CDR3 is also generated by other DNA sequences in the sample. Here the CDR3 reads CASSPTSGAYNEQFF. DNA of the CDR3: TGTGCCAGCTCACCAACTAGCGGAGCGTACAATGAGCAGTTCTTC. The chain recombines TRBV18 with TRBJ2-1, with 8 nucleotides matching TRBD2. This CDR3 spans 15 amino acids. J lost 4 bases, V lost 2 bases, and 4 bases had no gene match. Germline CDR1 KGHSH, CDR2 LQKENI.

This clone occurred a few times. The J gene is TRBJ1-3, the V gene TRBV6-2 or TRBV6-3; D is perhaps TRBD1 (6 bases). The germline V and J ends were trimmed by 7 bases and 0 bases, with 19 bases remaining between them. Germline CDR1 reads MNHEY; CDR2 reads SVGEGT. This CDR3 region has 17 residues. This chain's CDR3 is CASNPIRDILSGNTIYF. CDR3 sequence (DNA): TGTGCCAGCAACCCGATTCGGGACATCCTCTCTGGAAACACCATATATTTT.

For the CDR3, the DNA is TGTGCCAGCAGCCAAGAACGGGGTCAGTTTAATGAAAAACTGTTTTTT. As protein: CASSQERGQFNEKLFF. The chain carries TRBV14 and TRBJ1-4; D call uncertain. Germline V gene sequence: CDR1 SGHDN, CDR2 FVKESK. This CDR3 region has 16 residues. Trimming stripped 0 bases from V and 4 bases from J, with 12 bases between.